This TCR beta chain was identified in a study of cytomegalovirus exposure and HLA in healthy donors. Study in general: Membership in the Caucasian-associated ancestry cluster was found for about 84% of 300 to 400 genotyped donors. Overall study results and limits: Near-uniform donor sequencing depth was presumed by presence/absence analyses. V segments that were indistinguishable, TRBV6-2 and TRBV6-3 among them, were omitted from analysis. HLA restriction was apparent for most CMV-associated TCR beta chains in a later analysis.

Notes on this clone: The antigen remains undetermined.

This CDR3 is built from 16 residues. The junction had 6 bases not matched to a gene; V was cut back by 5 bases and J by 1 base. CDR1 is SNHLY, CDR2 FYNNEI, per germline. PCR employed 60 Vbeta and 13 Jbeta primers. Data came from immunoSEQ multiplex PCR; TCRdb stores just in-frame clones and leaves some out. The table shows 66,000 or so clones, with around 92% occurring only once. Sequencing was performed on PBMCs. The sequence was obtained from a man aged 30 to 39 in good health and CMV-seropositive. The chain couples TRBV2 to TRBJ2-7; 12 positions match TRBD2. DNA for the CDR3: TGTGCCAGCAGTTTTACAACTAGCGGGAGGTCCTACGAGCAGTACTTC. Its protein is CASSFTTSGRSYEQYF.